This T cell receptor beta chain came from a study of early stage breast cancer tumors. Looking at the study overall: Invasive lobular carcinomas made up about 30% of the 12 ER+/PR+/HER2- tumors. Overall study results and limits: Compared with adjacent normal breast, tumors showed 2 to 2.5-fold denser, more clonal T cells. Blood repertoires resembled normal breast more than tumor. Commonly generated sequences made up most enriched TCRB sequences shared between patients.

The table lists this clone with a few counts. The antigen is unknown. Looked up from germline, CDR1 is SGHRS and CDR2 is YFSETQ. The V and J ends lost 0 bases and 2 bases respectively, with 12 bases between them. The CDR3 runs to 16 residues. Assay: immunoSEQ multiplex PCR; the TCRdb copy retains only in-frame clones and omits some. The sample contains about 3,300 clones, around 60% of which appear only once. The TCR originated in a middle-aged person with breast cancer. The rearrangement uses TRBV5-1 and TRBJ2-1; D may match TRBD1 or TRBD2 (5 bases each). The sequenced sample was breast tumor tissue. CDR3 protein: CASSLDLVGPYNEQFF. The CDR3 DNA reads TGCGCCAGCAGCTTGGACCTAGTGGGACCCTACAATGAGCAGTTCTTC.